The 23 T cell receptor beta chains below were found in one sample sequenced in a study of OX40 agonist ivuxolimab in advanced cancers. The protocol was immunoSEQ multiplex PCR, while the TCRdb copy is restricted to in-frame clones and leaves out a portion. This table holds tens of thousands of clones, about 88% found once. The sequencing here drew on CD4+ or CD8+ T cells sorted from blood, taken in a trial of the OX40 agonist ivuxolimab. Receptors were obtained from an adult with an advanced solid tumor such as melanoma, head and neck, liver or kidney cancer.

The chain is built from TRBV5-1 and TRBJ2-7; 10 nucleotides agree with TRBD1. The length of the CDR3 is 15 residues. The germline V gene encodes CDR1 SGHRS and CDR2 YFSETQ. J lost 4 bases, V lost 2 bases, and 6 bases had no gene match. CDR3 sequence (DNA): TGCGCCAGCAGCTTCGGACAGGGGGTTGGGTACGAGCAGTACTTC. Protein: CASSFGQGVGYEQYF. Using reference TRBV5-1 and TRBJ2-7 for the parts outside the CDR3, the full variable domain is KAGVTQTPRYLIKTRGQQVTLSCSPISGHRSVSWYQQTPGQGLQFLFEYFSETQRNKGNFPGRFSGRQFSNSRSEMNVSTLELGDSALYLCASSFGQGVGYEQYFGPGTRLTVT.

CDR3 DNA: TGTGCCAGCAGCAAACTAGCGGGAGACTACGAGCAGTACTTC. It is translated as CASSKLAGDYEQYF. The J gene is TRBJ2-5, the V gene TRBV7-9; 11 bases map to TRBD2. The end of the DNA fits TRBJ2-7 better, so the J call may be wrong. The CDR3 spans 14 residues. Germline lookup yields CDR1 SEHNR and CDR2 FQNEAQ (reference sequence).

This clone was recorded only once. The rearrangement joins TRBV5-1 to TRBJ1-4; the match to TRBD1 covers 7 bases. The ends lost 0 bases at V and 5 bases at J; junction bases unmatched: 1. Germline CDR1 is SGHRS and CDR2 is YFSETQ. The CDR3 contains 14 residues. This chain's CDR3 is CASSLETGNEKLFF. The CDR3 DNA reads as TGCGCCAGCAGCTTGGAGACAGGGAATGAAAAACTGTTTTTT.

CDR3 sequence reads: CASSEQNTEAFF. CDR3 bases: TGCGCCAGCAGTGAACAGAACACTGAAGCTTTCTTT. The rearrangement links TRBV10-2 to TRBJ1-1; D is unresolved. CDR3 length: 12 amino acids. The ends were cut back, 3 bases at V and 1 base at J, with 3 bases in the middle. Germline V CDR1 and CDR2: WSHSY, SAAADI.

The V and J genes are TRBV29-1 and TRBJ1-4; D perhaps matches TRBD1 (5 bases). V was shortened by 6 bases and J by 0 bases, with 11 bases between the two germline ends. Germline CDR1 is SQVTM and CDR2 is ANQGSEA. The CDR3 is made up of 14 amino acids. The CDR3 loop is CSVTGTATNEKLFF. CDR3 sequence (DNA): TGCAGCGTCACCGGGACGGCAACTAATGAAAAACTGTTTTTT.

V usage is TRBV9 and J usage is TRBJ1-4, with 7 bases matching TRBD1. V lost 4 bases and J lost 7; bases outside the gene matches: 4. Germline CDR1 reads SGDLS; CDR2 reads YYNGEE. CDR3 length: 13 residues. In DNA, the CDR3 is TGTGCCAGCAGCCGGGACAGCTTTGAAAAACTGTTTTTT. Residues: CASSRDSFEKLFF. The variable domain in full, with the rest retrieved from reference TRBV9 and TRBJ1-4, is DSGVTQTPKHLITATGQRVTLRCSPRSGDLSVYWYQQSLDQGLQFLIQYYNGEERAKGNILERFSAQQFPDLHSELNLSSLELGDSALYFCASSRDSFEKLFFGSGTQLSVL.

The J gene is TRBJ2-7, the V gene TRBV5-6; 7 bases agree with TRBD1. The germline CDR1 and CDR2 sequences are SGHDT and YYEEEE. The CDR3 contains 14 residues. Trimming took 4 bases from V and 3 from J; bases not matched to a gene: 7. CDR3 in amino acids: CASSMLTGNYEQYF. For the CDR3, the DNA is TGTGCCAGCAGCATGCTGACAGGGAACTACGAGCAGTACTTC.

The rearrangement links TRBV28 to TRBJ2-5, with a possible D match to TRBD1 (6 bases). The DNA end favors TRBJ2-7, so the J call may be wrong. CDR1 MDHEN and CDR2 SYDVKM come from the germline V gene. CDR3 length equals 14 residues. CDR3 bases: TGTGCCAGCAGTTTTAGGGGGTTCCCCTACGAGCAGTACTTC. As protein: CASSFRGFPYEQYF.

The V and J genes are TRBV5-1 and TRBJ2-1; 7 bases are shared with TRBD2. The CDR3 is 14 residues long. Germline loops: CDR1 SGHRS, CDR2 YFSETQ. The V segment lost 7 bases and the J segment 4 bases; nucleotides outside the gene matches: 8. CDR3 nucleotides: TGCGCCAGCGGATCTAGCGGAGCGTACAATGAGCAGTTCTTC. It yields the protein CASGSSGAYNEQFF.

The chain carries TRBV10-1 and TRBJ2-5; a weak D match, TRBD2 (6 bases). The J call may be mistaken, given a closer DNA end match to TRBJ2-7. Germline V lookup: CDR1 WNHNN, CDR2 SYGVQD (reference sequence). The CDR3 is 16 amino acids. CDR3: CASRARGSGASYEQYF. CDR3 nucleotides: TGCGCCAGCAGAGCCCGGGGGTCGGGAGCCTCCTACGAGCAGTACTTC.

The chain combines TRBV10-2 with TRBJ2-3; D is possibly TRBD2 (6 bases). The CDR3 is 16 residues long. Trimming shortened V by 7 bases and J by 1 base, and 18 bases separated the two germline ends. Germline loops: CDR1 WSHSY, CDR2 SAAADI. CDR3 in amino acids: CASKLGSGGRTDTQYF. CDR3 sequence (DNA): TGCGCCAGCAAATTGGGATCCGGGGGTCGCACAGATACGCAGTATTTT.

The chain links TRBV14 to TRBJ2-1, with D maybe TRBD2 (5 bases). The CDR3 extends over 15 amino acids. The V and J ends lost 2 bases and 8 bases respectively, with 16 bases between them. Per the germline V gene, CDR1 is SGHDN and CDR2 is FVKESK. CDR3 bases: TGTGCCAGCAGCCAAACTCAGCTAGCTAGGGATGAGCAGTTCTTC. Translation gives CASSQTQLARDEQFF.

The V and J genes are TRBV28 and TRBJ2-5, with TRBD1 as a possible D gene (5 bases). Per germline, CDR1 MDHEN and CDR2 SYDVKM. Trimming removed 5 bases at V and 2 bases at J, with 15 bases between. This CDR3 region has 15 residues. The DNA of the CDR3 is TGTGCCAGCAGTCCCACCCACAGGTTTCAAGAGACCCAGTACTTC. Encoded protein: CASSPTHRFQETQYF. Full variable domain (rest looked up from reference TRBV28 and TRBJ2-5): DVKVTQSSRYLVKRTGEKVFLECVQDMDHENMFWYRQDPGLGLRLIYFSYDVKMKEKGDIPEGYSVSREKKERFSLILESASTNQTSMYLCASSPTHRFQETQYFGPGTRLLVL.

The rearrangement uses TRBV4-1 and TRBJ1-2; 8 positions agree with TRBD1. CDR3 size: 16 residues. With V trimmed by 0 bases and J by 5 bases, 8 bases remained unmatched. Per the germline V gene, CDR1 is MGHRA and CDR2 is YSYEKL. The CDR3 DNA sequence: TGCGCCAGCAGCCAAGATCCTAGCAGGGGGCGGTATGGCTACACCTTC. This encodes CASSQDPSRGRYGYTF.

The rearrangement links TRBV5-6 to TRBJ2-1; the D is unclear. Germline V gene data show CDR1 as SGHDT and CDR2 as YYEEEE. There are 17 residues in the CDR3. Trimming shortened V by 1 base and J by 0 bases, and 14 bases separated the two germline ends. CDR3 sequence (DNA): TGTGCCAGCAGCTTGTCAAGGACCCCCAGCTCCTACAATGAGCAGTTCTTC. Translating it yields CASSLSRTPSSYNEQFF.

The chain combines TRBV30 with TRBJ2-7, with TRBD2 matching over 7 bases. The CDR3 totals 14 residues. The germline gives CDR1 GTSNPN, CDR2 SVGIG (reference sequence). With V trimmed by 6 bases and J by 4 bases, 12 bases remained unmatched. CDR3 nucleotide sequence: TGTGCCTGCGCATCGGCTAGCGGAGGGTACGAGCAGTACTTC. Residues: CACASASGGYEQYF.

The rearrangement links TRBV30 to TRBJ1-1; D is unclear. V lost 5 bases to trimming and J lost 3 bases, with 10 bases between them. Germline values: CDR1 GTSNPN, CDR2 SVGIG (reference sequence). The CDR3 is made up of 12 amino acids. The CDR3 coding sequence is TGTGCCTGGGGTGGGCTCGACACTGAAGCTTTCTTT. As protein: CAWGGLDTEAFF.

This rearrangement joins TRBV6-5 to TRBJ1-1; D uncertain. The germline gives CDR1 MNHEY, CDR2 SVGAGI. The ends were cut back, 4 bases at V and 2 bases at J, with 5 bases in the middle. The CDR3 extends over 12 amino acids. In DNA, the CDR3 is TGTGCCAGCAGTTCAGGAAACACTGAAGCTTTCTTT. It is translated as CASSSGNTEAFF.

Written as DNA, the CDR3 is TGCGCCAGCAGCTTGTTGGGGTCCGGGGAGCTGTTTTTT. It codes for CASSLLGSGELFF. The chain couples TRBV5-1 to TRBJ2-2; D not certain. This CDR3 region has 13 residues. Looked up from germline, CDR1 is SGHRS and CDR2 is YFSETQ. Trimming shortened V by 1 base and J by 6 bases, and 7 bases separated the two germline ends. Full variable domain (outside the CDR3, taken from reference TRBV5-1 and TRBJ2-2): KAGVTQTPRYLIKTRGQQVTLSCSPISGHRSVSWYQQTPGQGLQFLFEYFSETQRNKGNFPGRFSGRQFSNSRSEMNVSTLELGDSALYLCASSLLGSGELFFGEGSRLTVL.

A few counts support this clone. V and J are TRBV27 and TRBJ2-3; TRBD1 might be the D (6 bases). V was clipped by 6 bases and J by 6 bases, with 13 bases between them. Germline assignment: CDR1 MNHEY and CDR2 SMNVEV (reference sequence). The CDR3 spans 13 residues. CDR3 sequence reads: CASRPGAGDTQYF. The CDR3 nucleotides read TGTGCCAGCAGACCAGGGGCGGGCGATACGCAGTATTTT.

The chain uses TRBV5-6 and TRBJ2-6, with TRBD1 matching over 11 bases. Germline lookup yields CDR1 SGHDT and CDR2 YYEEEE. The CDR3 extends over 19 amino acids. V was clipped by 0 bases and J by 2 bases; unmatched bases: 7. This CDR3 reads CASSLDRGQGAAGANVLTF. The CDR3 bases are TGTGCCAGCAGCTTGGATCGAGGACAGGGGGCGGCTGGGGCCAACGTCCTGACTTTC.

This sequence joins TRBV15 and TRBJ2-7; TRBD1 aligns across 8 bases. The CDR3 runs to 15 residues. Per the germline V gene, CDR1 is LNHNV and CDR2 is YYDKDF (reference sequence). J gave up 7 bases and V 4 bases, and 12 bases lay outside the gene matches. CDR3 region: CATSKGGTGRKEQYF. DNA of the CDR3: TGTGCCACCAGCAAAGGGGGGACAGGTCGCAAGGAGCAGTACTTC.

V and J are TRBV19 and TRBJ2-3; TRBD2 agrees at 7 bases. Germline V gene sequence: CDR1 LNHDA, CDR2 SQIVND (reference sequence). CDR3 size: 16 residues. With 3 bases clipped from V and 5 bases from J, the junction kept 11 bases outside the gene matches. CDR3 protein: CASSILGGGPIDTQYF. In DNA, the CDR3 is TGTGCCAGTAGTATTCTCGGGGGAGGGCCTATAGATACGCAGTATTTT.